The source of this TCR beta chain is a study of brain T cells in children with intractable seizures. Study outcomes and limitations: Pre- and post-surgery blood differed in depth, so pre-surgery absences may be undersampling.

Germline V gene data show CDR1 as MNHEY and CDR2 as SMNVEV (reference sequence). V was shortened by 4 bases and J by 7 bases, with 22 bases between the two germline ends. The CDR3 extends over 16 amino acids. The sequenced cases were selected for having the highest brain T cell transcript signatures. At least one anti-epileptic drug was given before surgery. The data were produced by immunoSEQ multiplex PCR, yet TCRdb's version contains in-frame clones alone and is incomplete. This table has approximately 23,000 clones, around 94% appearing once. For this clone: The antigen is unknown.

The chain uses TRBV27 and TRBJ1-2; possible D gene TRBD1, 5 bases. This TCR came from a boy younger than 18 with focal cortical dysplasia and intractable seizures. This material consisted of peripheral blood, taken at surgery. The CDR3 bases are TGTGCCAGCAGTTCTGGGGCGGGGCCCTGGGGTAGTGGCTACACCTTC. Amino acids: CASSSGAGPWGSGYTF.